The source of this TCR beta chain is a study of T cell changes during pregnancy in multiple sclerosis. Produced via immunoSEQ multiplex PCR; TCRdb's table is partial and in-frame only. The sample consists of roughly 110,000 clones, 75% to 95% of them appearing once. The source was peripheral blood, collected before pregnancy. The clonotype comes from a female donor with multiple sclerosis, enrolled in a pregnancy study.

The CDR3 loop is CASSLLTVAYGYTF. Here the CDR3 DNA reads TGTGCCAGCAGCTTATTGACAGTGGCATATGGCTACACCTTC. V usage is TRBV7-9 and J usage is TRBJ1-2, with a weak D call TRBD1 (5 bases). The CDR3 is 14 amino acids. The germline V and J ends were trimmed by 2 bases and 5 bases, with 12 bases remaining between them. CDR1 is SEHNR and CDR2 is FQNEAQ in the germline V gene (reference sequence).